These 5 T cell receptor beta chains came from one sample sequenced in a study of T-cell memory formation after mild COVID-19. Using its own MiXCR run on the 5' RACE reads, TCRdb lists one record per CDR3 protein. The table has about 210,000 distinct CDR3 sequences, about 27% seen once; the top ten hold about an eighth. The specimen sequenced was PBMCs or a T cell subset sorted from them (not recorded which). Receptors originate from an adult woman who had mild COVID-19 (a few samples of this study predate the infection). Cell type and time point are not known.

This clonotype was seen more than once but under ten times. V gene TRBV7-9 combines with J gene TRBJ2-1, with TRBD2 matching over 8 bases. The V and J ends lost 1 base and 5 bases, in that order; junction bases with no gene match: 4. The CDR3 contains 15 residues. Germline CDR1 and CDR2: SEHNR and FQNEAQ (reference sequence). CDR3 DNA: TGTGCCAGCAGCTTAGAAGGGACTAGGGACAATGAGCAGTTCTTC. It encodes CASSLEGTRDNEQFF.

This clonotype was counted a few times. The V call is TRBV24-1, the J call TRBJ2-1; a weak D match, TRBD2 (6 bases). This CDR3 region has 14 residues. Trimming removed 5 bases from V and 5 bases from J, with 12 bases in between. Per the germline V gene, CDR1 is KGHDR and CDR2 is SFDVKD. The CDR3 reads CATSGPSAHNEQFF. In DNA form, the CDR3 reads TGTGCCACCAGTGGACCTAGCGCGCACAATGAGCAGTTCTTC.

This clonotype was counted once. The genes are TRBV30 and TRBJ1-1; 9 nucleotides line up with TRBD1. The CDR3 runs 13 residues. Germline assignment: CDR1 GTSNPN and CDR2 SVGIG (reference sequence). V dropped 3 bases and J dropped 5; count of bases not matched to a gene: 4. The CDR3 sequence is CAWRGQGWTEAFF. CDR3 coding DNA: TGTGCCTGGAGGGGACAGGGCTGGACTGAAGCTTTCTTT.

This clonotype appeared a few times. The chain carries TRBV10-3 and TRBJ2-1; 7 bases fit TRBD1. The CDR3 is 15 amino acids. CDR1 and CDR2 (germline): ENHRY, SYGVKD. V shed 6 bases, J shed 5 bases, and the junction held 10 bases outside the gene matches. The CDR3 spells CAISPRGGQNNEQFF. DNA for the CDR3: TGTGCCATCAGCCCTCGAGGGGGACAGAACAATGAGCAGTTCTTC.

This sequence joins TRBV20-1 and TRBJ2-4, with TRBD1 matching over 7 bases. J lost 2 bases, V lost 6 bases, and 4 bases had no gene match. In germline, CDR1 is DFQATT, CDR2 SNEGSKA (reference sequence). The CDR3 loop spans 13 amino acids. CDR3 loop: CSAQQGPKNIQYF. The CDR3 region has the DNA TGCAGTGCGCAACAGGGGCCCAAAAACATTCAGTACTTC.